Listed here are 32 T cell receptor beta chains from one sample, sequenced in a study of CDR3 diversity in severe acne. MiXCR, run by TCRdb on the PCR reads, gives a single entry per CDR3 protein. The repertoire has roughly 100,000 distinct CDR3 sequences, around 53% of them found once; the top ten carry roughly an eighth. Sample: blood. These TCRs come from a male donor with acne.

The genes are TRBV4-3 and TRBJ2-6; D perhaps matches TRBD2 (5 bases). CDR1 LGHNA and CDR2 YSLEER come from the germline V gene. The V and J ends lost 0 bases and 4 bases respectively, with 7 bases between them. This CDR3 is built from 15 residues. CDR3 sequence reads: CASSQDSVGANVLTF. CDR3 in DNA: TGCGCCAGCAGCCAAGATAGCGTCGGGGCCAACGTCCTGACTTTC.

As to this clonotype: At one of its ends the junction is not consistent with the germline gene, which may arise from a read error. CDR3 sequence (DNA): TGCAGCGTTGATCGGGGGACCCAAGAGACCCAGCACTTC. Protein sequence: CSVDRGTQETQHF. V gene TRBV29-1 combines with J gene TRBJ2-5; weak D call: TRBD2 (6 bases). Germline-derived CDR1 and CDR2 are SQVTM and ANQGSEA. This CDR3 has 13 residues.

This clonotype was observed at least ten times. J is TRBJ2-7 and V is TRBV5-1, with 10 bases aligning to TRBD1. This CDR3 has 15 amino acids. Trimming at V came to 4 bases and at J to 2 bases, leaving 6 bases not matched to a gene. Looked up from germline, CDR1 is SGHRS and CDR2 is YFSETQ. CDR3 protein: CASSTGQGPAYEQYF. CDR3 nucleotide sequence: TGCGCCAGCAGCACGGGACAGGGGCCTGCCTACGAGCAGTACTTC.

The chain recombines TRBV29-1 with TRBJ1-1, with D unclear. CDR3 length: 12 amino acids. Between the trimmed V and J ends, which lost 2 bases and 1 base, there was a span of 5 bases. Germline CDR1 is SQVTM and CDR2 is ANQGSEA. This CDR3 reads CSVESGNTEAFF. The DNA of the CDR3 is TGCAGCGTTGAATCAGGGAACACTGAAGCTTTCTTT.

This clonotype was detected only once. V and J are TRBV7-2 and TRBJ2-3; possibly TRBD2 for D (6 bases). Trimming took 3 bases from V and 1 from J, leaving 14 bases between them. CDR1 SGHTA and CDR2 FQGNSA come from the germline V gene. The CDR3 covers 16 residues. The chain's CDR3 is CASSLRGTLGTDTQYF. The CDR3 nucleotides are TGTGCCAGCAGCTTGCGGGGTACCCTCGGCACAGATACGCAGTATTTT.

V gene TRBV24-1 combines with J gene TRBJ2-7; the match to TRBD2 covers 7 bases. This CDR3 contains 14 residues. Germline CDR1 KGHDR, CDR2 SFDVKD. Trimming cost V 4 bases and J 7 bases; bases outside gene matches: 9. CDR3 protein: CATSDRGEGREQYF. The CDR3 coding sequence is TGTGCCACCAGTGACCGTGGGGAGGGGAGAGAGCAGTACTTC.

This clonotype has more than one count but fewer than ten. CDR3 loop: CASSQDKGGGSGYTF. DNA for the CDR3: TGCGCCAGCAGCCAAGATAAAGGAGGCGGGAGCGGCTACACCTTC. The V and J genes are TRBV4-1 and TRBJ1-2; D is uncertain. The germline V gene encodes CDR1 MGHRA and CDR2 YSYEKL. V lost 0 bases, J lost 8 bases, and 16 bases lay in between. The CDR3 covers 15 residues.

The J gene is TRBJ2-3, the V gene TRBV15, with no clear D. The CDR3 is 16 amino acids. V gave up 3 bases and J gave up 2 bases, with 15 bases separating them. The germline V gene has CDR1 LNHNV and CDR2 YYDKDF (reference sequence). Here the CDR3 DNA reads TGTGCCACCAGCAGGCTAATCGCGGTCAACACAGATACGCAGTATTTT. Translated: CATSRLIAVNTDTQYF.

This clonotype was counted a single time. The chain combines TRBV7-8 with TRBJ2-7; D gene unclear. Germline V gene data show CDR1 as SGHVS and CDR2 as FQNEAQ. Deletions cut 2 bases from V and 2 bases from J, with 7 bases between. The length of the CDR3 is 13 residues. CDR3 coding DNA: TGTGCCAGCAGCTTAACCGTCCCCTACGAGCAGTACTTC. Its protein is CASSLTVPYEQYF.

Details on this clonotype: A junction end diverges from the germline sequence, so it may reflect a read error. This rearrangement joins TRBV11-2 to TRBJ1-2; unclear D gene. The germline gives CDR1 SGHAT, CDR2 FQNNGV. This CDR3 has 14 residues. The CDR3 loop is CASSSGISYGGCTF. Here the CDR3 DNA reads TGTGCCAGCAGCTCCGGGATATCCTACGGAGGCTGCACCTTC.

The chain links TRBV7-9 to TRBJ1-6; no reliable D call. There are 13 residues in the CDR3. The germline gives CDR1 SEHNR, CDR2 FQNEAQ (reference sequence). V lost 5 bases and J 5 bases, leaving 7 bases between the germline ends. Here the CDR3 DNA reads TGTGCCAGCAGCAAGCGAGATAATTCACCCCTCCACTTT. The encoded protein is CASSKRDNSPLHF.

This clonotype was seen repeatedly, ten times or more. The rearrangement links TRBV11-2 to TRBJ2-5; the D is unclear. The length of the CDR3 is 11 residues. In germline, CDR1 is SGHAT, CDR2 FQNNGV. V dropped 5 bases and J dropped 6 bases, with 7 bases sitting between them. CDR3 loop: CASSAVQTQYF. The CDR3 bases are TGTGCCAGCAGCGCCGTCCAGACCCAGTACTTC.

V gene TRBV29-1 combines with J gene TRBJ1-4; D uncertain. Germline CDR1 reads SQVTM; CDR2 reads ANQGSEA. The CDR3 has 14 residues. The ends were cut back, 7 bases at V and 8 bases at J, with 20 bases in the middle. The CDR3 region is CSATVEVPIEKLFF. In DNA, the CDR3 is TGCAGCGCGACCGTCGAGGTCCCCATCGAAAAACTGTTTTTT. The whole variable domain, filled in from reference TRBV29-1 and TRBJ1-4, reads SAVISQKPSRDICQRGTSLTIQCQVDSQVTMMFWYRQQPGQSLTLIATANQGSEATYESGFVIDKFPISRPNLTFSTLTVSNMSPEDSSIYLCSATVEVPIEKLFFGSGTQLSVL.

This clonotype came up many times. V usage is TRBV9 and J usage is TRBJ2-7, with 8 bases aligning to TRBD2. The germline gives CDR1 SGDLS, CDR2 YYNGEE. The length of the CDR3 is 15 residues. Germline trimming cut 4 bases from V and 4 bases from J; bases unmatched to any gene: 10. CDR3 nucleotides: TGTGCCAGCAGCCCTGGACCTAGCGGGTTATACGAGCAGTACTTC. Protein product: CASSPGPSGLYEQYF.

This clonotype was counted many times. The CDR3 DNA sequence: TGCAGTGCTTTAGCGGGAGGGCCCACCTACAATGAGCAGTTCTTC. Protein product: CSALAGGPTYNEQFF. The rearrangement joins TRBV20-1 to TRBJ2-1; TRBD2 matches 11 bases. Germline values: CDR1 DFQATT, CDR2 SNEGSKA (reference sequence). J gave up 2 bases and V 5 bases, and 5 bases lay outside the gene matches. The CDR3 length is 15 residues.

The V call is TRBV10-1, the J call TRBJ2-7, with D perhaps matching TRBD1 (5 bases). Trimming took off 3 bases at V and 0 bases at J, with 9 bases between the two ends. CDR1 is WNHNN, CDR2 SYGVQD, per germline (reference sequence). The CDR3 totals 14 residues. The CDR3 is CASSDHQGSYEQYF. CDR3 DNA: TGCGCCAGCAGTGATCATCAGGGCTCCTACGAGCAGTACTTC.

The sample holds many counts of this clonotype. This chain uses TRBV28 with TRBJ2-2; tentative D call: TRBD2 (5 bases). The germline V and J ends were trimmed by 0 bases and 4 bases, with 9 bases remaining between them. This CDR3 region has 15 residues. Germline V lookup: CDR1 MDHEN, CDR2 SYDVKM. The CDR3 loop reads CASSLWFGGTGELFF. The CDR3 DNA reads TGTGCCAGCAGTTTATGGTTCGGAGGCACCGGGGAGCTGTTTTTT.

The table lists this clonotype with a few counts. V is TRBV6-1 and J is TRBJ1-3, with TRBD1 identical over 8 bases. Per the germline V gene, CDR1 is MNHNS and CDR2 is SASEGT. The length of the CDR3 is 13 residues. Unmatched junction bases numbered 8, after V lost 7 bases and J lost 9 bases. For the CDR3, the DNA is TGTGCCAGCATCTTTGGACAGGGCACCACCATATATTTT. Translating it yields CASIFGQGTTIYF.

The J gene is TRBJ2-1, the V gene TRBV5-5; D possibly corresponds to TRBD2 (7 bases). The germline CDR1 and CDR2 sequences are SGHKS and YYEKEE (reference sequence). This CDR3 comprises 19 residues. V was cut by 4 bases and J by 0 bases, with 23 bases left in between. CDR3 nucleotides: TGTGCCAGCAGCCAAGAATGGGCGGGGGCAGGGGCCTCCTACAATGAGCAGTTCTTC. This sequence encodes CASSQEWAGAGASYNEQFF.

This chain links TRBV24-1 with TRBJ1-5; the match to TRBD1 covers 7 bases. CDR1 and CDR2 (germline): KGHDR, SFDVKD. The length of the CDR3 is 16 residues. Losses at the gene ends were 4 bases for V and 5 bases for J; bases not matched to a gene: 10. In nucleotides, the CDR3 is TGTGCCACCAGTGACGTACAGGGGTCGGTTTATCAGCCCCAGCATTTT. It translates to CATSDVQGSVYQPQHF.

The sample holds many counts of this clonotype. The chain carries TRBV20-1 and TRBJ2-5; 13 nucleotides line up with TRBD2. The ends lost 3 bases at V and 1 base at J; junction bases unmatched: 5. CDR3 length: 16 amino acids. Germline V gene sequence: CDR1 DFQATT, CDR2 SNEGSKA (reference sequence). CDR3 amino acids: CSASGGLAGLQETQYF. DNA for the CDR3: TGCAGTGCTAGCGGGGGACTAGCGGGGCTCCAAGAGACCCAGTACTTC.

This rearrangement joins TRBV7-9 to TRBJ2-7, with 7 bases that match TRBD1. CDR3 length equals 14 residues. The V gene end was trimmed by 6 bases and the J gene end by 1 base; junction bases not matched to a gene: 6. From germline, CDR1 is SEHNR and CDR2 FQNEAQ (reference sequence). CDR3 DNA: TGTGCCAGCAGTCGGGACAGTGCTTCCTACGAGCAGTACTTC. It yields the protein CASSRDSASYEQYF.

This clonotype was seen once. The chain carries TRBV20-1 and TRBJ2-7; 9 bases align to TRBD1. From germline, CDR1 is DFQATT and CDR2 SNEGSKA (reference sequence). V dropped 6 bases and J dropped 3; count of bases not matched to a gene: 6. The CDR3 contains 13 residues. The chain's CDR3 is CSAEQGASYEQYF. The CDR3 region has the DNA TGCAGTGCAGAACAGGGGGCTAGCTACGAGCAGTACTTC.

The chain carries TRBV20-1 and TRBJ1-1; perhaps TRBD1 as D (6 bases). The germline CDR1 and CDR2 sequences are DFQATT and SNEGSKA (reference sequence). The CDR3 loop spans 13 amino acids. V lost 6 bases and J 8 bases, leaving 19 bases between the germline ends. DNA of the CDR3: TGCAGTGCCATCTCCCAAGCAGGGGCCGAAGCTTTCTTT. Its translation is CSAISQAGAEAFF.

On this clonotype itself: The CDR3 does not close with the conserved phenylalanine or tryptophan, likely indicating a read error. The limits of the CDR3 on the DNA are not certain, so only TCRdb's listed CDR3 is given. The CDR3 is CASSLSGQGYYGYTFGS. The rearrangement links TRBV7-2 to TRBJ2-5; the D segment call TRBD1 is taken from the table without a DNA check. The germline gives CDR1 SGHTA, CDR2 FQGNSA. Counting both end residues, the CDR3 totals 17 amino acids.

This CDR3 reads CAIAGTGNQPQHF. In nucleotides, the CDR3 is TGTGCCATCGCAGGGACTGGCAATCAGCCCCAGCATTTT. J is TRBJ1-5 and V is TRBV25-1, with TRBD1 as a possible D gene (5 bases). V lost 10 bases and J lost 2, with 12 bases in between. From germline, CDR1 is MGHDK and CDR2 SYGVNS. This CDR3 comprises 13 residues.

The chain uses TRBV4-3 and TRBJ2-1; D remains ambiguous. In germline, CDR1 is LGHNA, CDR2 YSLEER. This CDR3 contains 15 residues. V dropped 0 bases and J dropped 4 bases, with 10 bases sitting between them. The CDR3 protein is CASSQDLSLYNEQFF. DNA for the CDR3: TGCGCCAGCAGCCAAGATCTTAGCCTATACAATGAGCAGTTCTTC.

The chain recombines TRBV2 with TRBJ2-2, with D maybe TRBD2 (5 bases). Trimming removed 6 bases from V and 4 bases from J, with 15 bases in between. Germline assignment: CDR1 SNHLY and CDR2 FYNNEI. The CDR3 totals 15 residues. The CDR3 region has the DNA TGTGCCAGCAGGCTTAGCGTGATCGGCACCGGGGAGCTGTTTTTT. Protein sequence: CASRLSVIGTGELFF.

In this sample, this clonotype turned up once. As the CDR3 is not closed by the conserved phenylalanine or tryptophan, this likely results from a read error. The CDR3 coding sequence is TGTGCCAGCAGCTTCTTGGCGGGGGGGCCCACCGGGGAGCTGTTTTAT. The encoded protein is CASSFLAGGPTGELFY. The V and J genes are TRBV11-3 and TRBJ2-2; TRBD2 agrees at 9 bases. This CDR3 contains 16 residues. Germline V gene data show CDR1 as SGHNT and CDR2 as YENEEA. J was trimmed by 4 bases and V by 3 bases; bases with no gene match: 6.

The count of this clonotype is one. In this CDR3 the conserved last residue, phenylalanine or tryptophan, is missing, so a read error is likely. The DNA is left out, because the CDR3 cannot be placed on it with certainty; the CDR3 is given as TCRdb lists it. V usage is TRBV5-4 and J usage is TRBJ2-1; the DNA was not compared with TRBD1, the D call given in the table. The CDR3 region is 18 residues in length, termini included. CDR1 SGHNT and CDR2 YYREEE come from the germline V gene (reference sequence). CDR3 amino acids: CASSLAGTGGSGGYTFGS.

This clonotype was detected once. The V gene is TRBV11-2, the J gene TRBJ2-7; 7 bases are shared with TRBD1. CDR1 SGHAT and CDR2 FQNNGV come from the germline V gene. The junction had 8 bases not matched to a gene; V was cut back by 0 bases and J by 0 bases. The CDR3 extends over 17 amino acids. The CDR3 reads CASSLDIGAGGSYEQYF. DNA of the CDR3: TGTGCCAGCAGCTTAGATATAGGGGCAGGGGGCTCCTACGAGCAGTACTTC.

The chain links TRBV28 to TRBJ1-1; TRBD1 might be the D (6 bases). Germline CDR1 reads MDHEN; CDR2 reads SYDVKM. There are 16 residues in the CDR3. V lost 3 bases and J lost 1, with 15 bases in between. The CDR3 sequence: CASSFLRGRANTEAFF. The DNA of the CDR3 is TGTGCCAGCAGTTTTCTCCGGGGGCGCGCGAACACTGAAGCTTTCTTT.